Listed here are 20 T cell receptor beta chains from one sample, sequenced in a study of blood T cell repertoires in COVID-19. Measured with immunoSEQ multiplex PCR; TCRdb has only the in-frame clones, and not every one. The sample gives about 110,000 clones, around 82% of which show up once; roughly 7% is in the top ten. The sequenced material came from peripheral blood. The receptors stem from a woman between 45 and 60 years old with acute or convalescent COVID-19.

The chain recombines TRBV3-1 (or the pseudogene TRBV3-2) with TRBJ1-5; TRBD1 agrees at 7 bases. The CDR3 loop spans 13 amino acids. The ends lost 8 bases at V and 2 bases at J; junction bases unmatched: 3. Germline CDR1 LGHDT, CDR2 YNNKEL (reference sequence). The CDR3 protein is CASGGQGNQPQHF. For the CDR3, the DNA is TGTGCCAGCGGTGGACAGGGCAATCAGCCCCAGCATTTT.

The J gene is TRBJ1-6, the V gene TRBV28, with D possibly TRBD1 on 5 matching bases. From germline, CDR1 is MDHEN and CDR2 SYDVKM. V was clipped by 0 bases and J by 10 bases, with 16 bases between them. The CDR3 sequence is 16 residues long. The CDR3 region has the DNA TGTGCCAGCAGTTTATGGGTTAACGGGGGAGGGTCACCCCTCCACTTT. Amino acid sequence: CASSLWVNGGGSPLHF.

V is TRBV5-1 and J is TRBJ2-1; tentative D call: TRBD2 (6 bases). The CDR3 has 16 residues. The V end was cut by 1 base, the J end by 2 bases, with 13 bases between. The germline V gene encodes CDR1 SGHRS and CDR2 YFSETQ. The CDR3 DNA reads TGCGCCAGCAGCTTGAACGGGGGAACTACCTACAATGAGCAGTTCTTC. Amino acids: CASSLNGGTTYNEQFF.

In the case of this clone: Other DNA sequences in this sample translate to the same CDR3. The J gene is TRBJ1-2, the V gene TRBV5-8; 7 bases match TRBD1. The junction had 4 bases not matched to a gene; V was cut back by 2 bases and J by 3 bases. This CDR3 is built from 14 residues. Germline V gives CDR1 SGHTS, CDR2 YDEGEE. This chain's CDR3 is CASSFTGVDYGYTF. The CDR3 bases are TGTGCCAGCAGCTTTACAGGGGTAGACTATGGCTACACCTTC. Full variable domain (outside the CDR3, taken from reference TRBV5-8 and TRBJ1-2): EAGVTQSPTHLIKTRGQQATLRCSPISGHTSVYWYQQALGLGLQFLLWYDEGEERNRGNFPPRFSGRQFPNYSSELNVNALELEDSALYLCASSFTGVDYGYTFGSGTRLTVV.

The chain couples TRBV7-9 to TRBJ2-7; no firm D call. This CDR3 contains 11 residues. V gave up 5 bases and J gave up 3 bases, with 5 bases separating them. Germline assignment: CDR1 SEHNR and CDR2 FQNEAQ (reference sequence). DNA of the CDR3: TGTGCCAGCAGCCCCGTCTACGAGCAGTACTTC. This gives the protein CASSPVYEQYF.

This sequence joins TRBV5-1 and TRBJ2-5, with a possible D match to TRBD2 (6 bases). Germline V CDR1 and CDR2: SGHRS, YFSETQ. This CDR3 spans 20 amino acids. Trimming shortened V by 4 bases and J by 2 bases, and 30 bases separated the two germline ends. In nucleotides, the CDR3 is TGCGCCAGCAGCCTCGACCCTCAAGTGAAGCTGGGGGGTACTCAAGAGACCCAGTACTTC. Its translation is CASSLDPQVKLGGTQETQYF. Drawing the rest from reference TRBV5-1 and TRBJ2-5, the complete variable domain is KAGVTQTPRYLIKTRGQQVTLSCSPISGHRSVSWYQQTPGQGLQFLFEYFSETQRNKGNFPGRFSGRQFSNSRSEMNVSTLELGDSALYLCASSLDPQVKLGGTQETQYFGPGTRLLVL.

The CDR3 nucleotides read TGTGCCAGCAGCTTAACGGGGTGGGGACAGGGTTTGAAAAAACTGTTTTTT. It encodes CASSLTGWGQGLKKLFF. The rearrangement uses TRBV7-2 and TRBJ1-4; TRBD1 agrees at 9 bases. The J segment lost 9 bases and the V segment lost 2 bases, leaving 13 bases of the junction unmatched. The CDR3 runs 17 residues. Germline values: CDR1 SGHTA, CDR2 FQGNSA.

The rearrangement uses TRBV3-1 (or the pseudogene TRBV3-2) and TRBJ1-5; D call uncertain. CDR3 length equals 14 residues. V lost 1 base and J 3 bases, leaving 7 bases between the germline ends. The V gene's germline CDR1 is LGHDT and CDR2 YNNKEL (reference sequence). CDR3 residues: CASSQGGVNQPQHF. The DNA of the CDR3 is TGTGCCAGCAGCCAAGGCGGGGTCAATCAGCCCCAGCATTTT.

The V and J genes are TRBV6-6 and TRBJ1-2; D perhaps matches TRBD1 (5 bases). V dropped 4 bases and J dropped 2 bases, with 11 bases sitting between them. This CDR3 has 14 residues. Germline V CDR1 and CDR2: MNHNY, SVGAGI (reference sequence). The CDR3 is CASSFLGANYGYTF. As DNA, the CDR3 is TGTGCCAGCAGTTTCCTAGGGGCGAACTATGGCTACACCTTC.

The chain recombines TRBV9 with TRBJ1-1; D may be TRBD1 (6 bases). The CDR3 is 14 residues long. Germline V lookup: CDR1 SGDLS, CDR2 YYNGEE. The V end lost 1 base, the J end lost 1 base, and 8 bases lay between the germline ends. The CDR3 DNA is TGTGCCAGCAGCGTAACAGGGTGGAACACTGAAGCTTTCTTT. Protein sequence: CASSVTGWNTEAFF.

The CDR3 sequence: CAISEQVLNSPLHF. In DNA form, the CDR3 reads TGTGCCATCAGTGAACAGGTCCTTAATTCACCCCTCCACTTT. The V and J genes are TRBV10-3 and TRBJ1-6; tentatively, D is TRBD1 (5 bases). The CDR3 runs to 14 residues. Germline V CDR1 and CDR2: ENHRY, SYGVKD. Deletions cut 3 bases from V and 6 bases from J, with 9 bases between.

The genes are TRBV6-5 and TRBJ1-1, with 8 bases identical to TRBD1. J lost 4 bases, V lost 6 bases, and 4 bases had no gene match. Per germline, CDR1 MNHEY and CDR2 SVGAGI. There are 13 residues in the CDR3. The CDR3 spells CASSRGPSTEAFF. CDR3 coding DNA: TGTGCCAGCAGCAGGGGGCCGAGCACTGAAGCTTTCTTT.

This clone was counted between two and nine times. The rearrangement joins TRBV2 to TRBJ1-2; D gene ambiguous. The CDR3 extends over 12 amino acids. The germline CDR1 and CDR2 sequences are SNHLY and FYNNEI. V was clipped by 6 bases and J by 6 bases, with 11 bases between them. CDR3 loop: CASRILSNGYTF. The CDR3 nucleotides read TGTGCCAGCAGGATTTTGAGTAATGGCTACACCTTC.

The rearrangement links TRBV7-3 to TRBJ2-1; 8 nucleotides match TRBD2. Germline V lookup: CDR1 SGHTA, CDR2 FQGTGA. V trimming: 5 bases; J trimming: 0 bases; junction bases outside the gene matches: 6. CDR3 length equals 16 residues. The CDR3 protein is CASSQRGGSSYNEQFF. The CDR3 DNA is TGTGCCAGCAGCCAACGCGGGGGGAGCTCCTACAATGAGCAGTTCTTC.

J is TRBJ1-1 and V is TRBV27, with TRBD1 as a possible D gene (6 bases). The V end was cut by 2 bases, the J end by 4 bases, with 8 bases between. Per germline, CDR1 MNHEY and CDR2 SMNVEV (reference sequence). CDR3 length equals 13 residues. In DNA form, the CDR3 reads TGTGCCAGCAGTTTACAGGGGAGCACTGAAGCTTTCTTT. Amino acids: CASSLQGSTEAFF.

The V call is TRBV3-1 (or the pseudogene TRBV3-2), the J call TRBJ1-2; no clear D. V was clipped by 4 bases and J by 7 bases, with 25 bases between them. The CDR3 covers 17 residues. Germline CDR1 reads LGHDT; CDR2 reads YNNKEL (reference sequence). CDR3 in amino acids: CASSPRSTSVPYSGYTF. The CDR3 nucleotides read TGTGCCAGCAGCCCTAGGTCTACGTCAGTCCCTTATAGTGGCTACACCTTC.

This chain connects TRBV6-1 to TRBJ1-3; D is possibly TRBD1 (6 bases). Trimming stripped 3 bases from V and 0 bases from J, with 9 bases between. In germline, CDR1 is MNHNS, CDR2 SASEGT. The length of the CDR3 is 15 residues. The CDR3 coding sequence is TGTGCCAGCAGTGACAGGGGCCGCTCTGGAAACACCATATATTTT. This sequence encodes CASSDRGRSGNTIYF.

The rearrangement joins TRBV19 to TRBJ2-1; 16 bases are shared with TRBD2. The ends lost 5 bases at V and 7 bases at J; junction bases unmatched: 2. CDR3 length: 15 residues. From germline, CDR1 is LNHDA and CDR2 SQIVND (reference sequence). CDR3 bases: TGTGCCAGTAGTGTGGGACTAGCGGGGGGGAATGAGCAGTTCTTC. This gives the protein CASSVGLAGGNEQFF. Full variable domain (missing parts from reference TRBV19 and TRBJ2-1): DGGITQSPKYLFRKEGQNVTLSCEQNLNHDAMYWYRQDPGQGLRLIYYSQIVNDFQKGDIAEGYSVSREKKESFPLTVTSAQKNPTAFYLCASSVGLAGGNEQFFGPGTRLTVL.

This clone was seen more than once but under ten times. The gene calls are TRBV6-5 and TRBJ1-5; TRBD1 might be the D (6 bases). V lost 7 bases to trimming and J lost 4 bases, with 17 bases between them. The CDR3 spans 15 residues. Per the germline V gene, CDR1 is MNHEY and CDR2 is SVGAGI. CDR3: CASKTGRAPNQPQHF. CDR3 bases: TGTGCCAGCAAGACAGGCCGAGCCCCTAATCAGCCCCAGCATTTT.

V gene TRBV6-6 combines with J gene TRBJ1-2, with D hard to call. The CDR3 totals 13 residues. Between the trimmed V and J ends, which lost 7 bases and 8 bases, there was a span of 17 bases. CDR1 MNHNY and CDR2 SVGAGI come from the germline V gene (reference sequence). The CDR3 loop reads CASIIRPSLGYTF. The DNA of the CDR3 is TGTGCCAGCATTATCCGGCCTAGCCTGGGCTACACCTTC.